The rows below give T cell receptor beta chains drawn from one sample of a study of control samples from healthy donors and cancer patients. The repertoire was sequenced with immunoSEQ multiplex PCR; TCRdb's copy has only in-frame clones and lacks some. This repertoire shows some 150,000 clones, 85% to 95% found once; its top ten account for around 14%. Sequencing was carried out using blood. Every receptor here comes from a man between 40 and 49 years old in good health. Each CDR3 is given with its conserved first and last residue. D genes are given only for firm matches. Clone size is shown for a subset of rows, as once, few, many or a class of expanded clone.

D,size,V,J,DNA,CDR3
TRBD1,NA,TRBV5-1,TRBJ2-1,TGCGCCAGCAGCTCGGGACAGGGGAAATACAATGAGCAGTTCTTC,CASSSGQGKYNEQFF
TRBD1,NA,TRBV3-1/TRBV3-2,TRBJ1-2,TGTGCCAGCAGCGAGGACAGGGGCGCCAAAGGCTACACCTTC,CASSEDRGAKGYTF
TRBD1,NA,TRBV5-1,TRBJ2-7,TGCGCCAGCAGCTTGGGACAGGGGGTAGACCACGAGCAGTACTTC,CASSLGQGVDHEQYF
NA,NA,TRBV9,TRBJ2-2,TGTGCCAGCAGAGAAGACAAAAACACCGGGGAGCTGTTTTTT,CASREDKNTGELFF
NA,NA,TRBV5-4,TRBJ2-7,TGTGCCAGCAGTTCGGTCCAGGGAGGCTACGAGCAGTACTTC,CASSSVQGGYEQYF
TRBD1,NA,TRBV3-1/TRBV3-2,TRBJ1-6,TGTGCCAGCAGCTCGGACAGGGGGAATTCACCCCTCCACTTT,CASSSDRGNSPLHF
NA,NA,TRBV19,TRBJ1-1,TGTGCCAGTAAACCAGGGCCGAACACTGAAGCTTTCTTT,CASKPGPNTEAFF
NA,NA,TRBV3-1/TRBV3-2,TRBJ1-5,TGTGCCAGCAGCCAAGCTGGAGGGCCCCAGCATTTT,CASSQAGGPQHF
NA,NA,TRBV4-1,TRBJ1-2,TGCGCCAGCAGCCCTCGCGACAGATTGGATGGCTACACCTTC,CASSPRDRLDGYTF
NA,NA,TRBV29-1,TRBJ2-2,TGCAGCGTCGTGGAGGGGGTCACCGGGGAGCTGTTTTTT,CSVVEGVTGELFF
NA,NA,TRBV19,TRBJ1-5,TGTGCCACGACAGACCTATATAGCAATCAGCCCCAGCATTTT,CATTDLYSNQPQHF
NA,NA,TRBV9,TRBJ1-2,TGTGCCAGCAGCGGAGGAACCAGGACAGAAATCTATGGCTACACCTTC,CASSGGTRTEIYGYTF
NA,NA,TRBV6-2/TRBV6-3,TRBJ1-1,TGTGCCAGCAGCCGCCGTGGACGGATGAACACTGAAGCTTTCTTT,CASSRRGRMNTEAFF
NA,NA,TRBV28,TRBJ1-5,TGTGCCAGCAGCCGTCCCGGGGGCAATCAGCCCCAGCATTTT,CASSRPGGNQPQHF
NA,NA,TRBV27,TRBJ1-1,TGTGCCAGCAACCCCGTAGTAGGCACTGAAGCTTTCTTT,CASNPVVGTEAFF
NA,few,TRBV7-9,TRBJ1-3,TGTGCCAGCACCTCAACAGTTTCTGGAAACACCATATATTTT,CASTSTVSGNTIYF
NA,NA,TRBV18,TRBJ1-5,TGTGCCAGCTCATCGGGGGTTAGCAATCAGCCCCAGCATTTT,CASSSGVSNQPQHF